This note documents a single T cell receptor beta chain sequence. This sample was taken from a study of blood T cell repertoires in COVID-19. Study details: Material from acute and convalescent COVID-19 was sourced from the United States, Italy and Spain. From T cells, B-cell-depleted T cells, or PBMCs came the material, which was cDNA or gDNA.

Authors' processing steps: From reference gene primer amplification, estimates of nucleated cell counts were derived. Assay: immunoSEQ multiplex PCR; the TCRdb copy retains only in-frame clones and omits some. V and J calls and clone size are as listed in that table; D and trimming were resolved from the DNA. Counted here are roughly 140,000 clones, 75% to 90% occurring once; the ten biggest clones make up approximately 11%. Germline loops: CDR1 SGHDT, CDR2 YYEEEE. This CDR3 comprises 15 residues. V lost 3 bases, J lost 4 bases, and 7 bases stayed unmatched. The sample was peripheral blood. The TCR originated in an elderly woman with acute or convalescent COVID-19. This chain joins TRBV5-6 and TRBJ1-2, with 9 positions matching TRBD1. CDR3 amino acids: CASSSYDRGSYGYTF. The DNA of the CDR3 is TGTGCCAGCAGCTCCTACGACAGGGGGTCCTATGGCTACACCTTC.